The 7 T cell receptor beta chains in this list originate from one sample, sequenced in a study of cytomegalovirus exposure and HLA in healthy donors. Primers for the PCR totalled 60 Vbeta and 13 Jbeta. Clones were read by immunoSEQ multiplex PCR, and TCRdb kept only the in-frame ones, dropping some. The sample yields 70,000 or so clones, approximately 82% seen once. The sequenced material came from PBMCs. These receptors were collected from a man aged 18 to 35 in good health and CMV-seronegative.

This clone has only a few counts. The chain is built from TRBV5-1 and TRBJ1-5; D not certain. This CDR3 region has 14 residues. CDR1 and CDR2 from the germline V gene are SGHRS and YFSETQ. The DNA of the CDR3 is TGCGCTGGTCGGGGAGGGCCCGACAATCAGCCCCAGCATTTT. It encodes CAGRGGPDNQPQHF.

This clone was seen more than once but under ten times. The chain uses TRBV7-9 and TRBJ2-7; D gene ambiguous. The CDR3 has 11 amino acids. The V end was cut by 4 bases, the J end by 2 bases, with 3 bases between. Germline V CDR1 and CDR2: SEHNR, FQNEAQ (reference sequence). CDR3 sequence: CASSSTYEQYF. The CDR3 DNA sequence: TGTGCCAGCAGCTCCACCTACGAGCAGTACTTC.

The chain combines TRBV2 with TRBJ2-7, with D possibly being TRBD2 (7 bases). V lost 6 bases and J 4 bases, leaving 19 bases between the germline ends. Germline-derived CDR1 and CDR2 are SNHLY and FYNNEI. The CDR3 runs to 15 residues. Here the CDR3 reads CASRGRGGGPYEQYF. As DNA, the CDR3 is TGTGCCAGCAGAGGAAGAGGGGGAGGGCCGTACGAGCAGTACTTC.

The rearrangement links TRBV11-1 to TRBJ2-3; tentatively, D is TRBD1 (5 bases). The germline V gene has CDR1 SGHAT and CDR2 FQDESV (reference sequence). The V and J ends lost 2 bases and 2 bases respectively, with 8 bases between them. The CDR3 extends over 14 amino acids. The CDR3 nucleotides are TGTGCCAGCAGCTTAAAGGGGCCCACAGATACGCAGTATTTT. Translated: CASSLKGPTDTQYF.

A few counts support this clone. This chain connects TRBV10-3 to TRBJ1-2; the match to TRBD1 covers 10 bases. Germline loops: CDR1 ENHRY, CDR2 SYGVKD. V shed 0 bases and J 4 bases; nucleotides not matched to a gene: 5. The CDR3 is made up of 16 amino acids. DNA of the CDR3: TGTGCCATCAGTGAGTCCAGACAGGGGGCGGCCTATGGCTACACCTTC. Its protein is CAISESRQGAAYGYTF.

CDR3: CASKWGHEQFF. CDR3 nucleotide sequence: TGTGCCAGCAAATGGGGCCATGAGCAGTTCTTC. J is TRBJ2-1 and V is TRBV28, with D possibly TRBD1 on 5 matching bases. V lost 7 bases to trimming and J lost 8 bases, with 9 bases between them. CDR3 length equals 11 residues. Germline V gene lookup returns CDR1 MDHEN and CDR2 SYDVKM.

This sequence joins TRBV5-1 and TRBJ2-1; D is perhaps TRBD2 (7 bases). Germline CDR1 SGHRS, CDR2 YFSETQ. With 1 base removed from V and 9 bases from J, the gap between germline ends came to 14 bases. The CDR3 has 14 residues. In DNA form, the CDR3 reads TGCGCCAGCAGCTTGCTCGGGGGGCTTGGTGAGCAGTTCTTC. Protein sequence: CASSLLGGLGEQFF.